The clone carrying this T cell receptor beta chain came up a few times. Its antigen is not known. A much larger clone lies one base from this, so it may be a read error. Peripheral blood, about 9.3 milliliters per donor, was collected. Each sample yielded at least 5 micrograms of PBMC total RNA. Sample-barcoded 5' priming and a J-beta primer mix drove a second PCR of 7 to 11 cycles. TCRdb redid the calling of the 5' RACE reads with MiXCR, one entry per CDR3 protein. The data hold 630,000 or so distinct CDR3 sequences, with about 30% observed a single time. The record originates from a study of blood T cells in healthy people across ages. Looked up from germline, CDR1 is SGHDN and CDR2 is FVKESK. The CDR3 runs 16 residues. Study-wide findings and caveats: TCR beta diversity was tightly associated with the proportion of naive T cells. There were more naive CD4+ cells and higher diversity in long-lived donors than in aged donors.

This TCR was recovered from an elderly woman in good health. V and J are TRBV14 and TRBJ2-1, with 9 bases that match TRBD1. The closer fit of TRBJ2-7 to the DNA end suggests the J call may be wrong. Sequencing was done on a sample of blood. The CDR3 DNA reads TGTGCCAGCAGCCAGACAGGGGGGAGCTCCTACAATGAGCAGTACTTC. Residues: CASSQTGGSSYNEQYF.